This is a list of T cell receptor beta chains from one sample in a study of Ad26.COV2.S vaccination and SARS-CoV-2 variants. Clones were sequenced by immunoSEQ multiplex PCR, and TCRdb holds only the in-frame ones, with some missing. The profile covers hundreds of thousands of clones, with just over 90% appearing a single time and 3.9% taken by the ten largest. The material was peripheral blood, obtained after recovery from COVID-19. These receptors were obtained from a human donor who had recovered from COVID-19. Both conserved end residues are part of each CDR3. D genes are given only for firm matches. Clone size is not always given. Where it is, it says once, few, many or a class for expanded clones.

CDR3nt,CDR3aa,len,d_gene,abundance,j_gene,v_gene
TGTGCCAGCGGACTCTCGTCCTACGAGCAGTACTTC,CASGLSSYEQYF,12,.,few,TRBJ2-7,TRBV27
TGTGCCAGCAGCCCCCGACTAGCGGGGTCCTACGAGCAGTACTTC,CASSPRLAGSYEQYF,15,TRBD2,few,TRBJ2-7,TRBV7-2
TGTGCCAGCAGTTCCGTTTCGGCAGATACGCAGTATTTT,CASSSVSADTQYF,13,.,.,TRBJ2-3,TRBV5-4
TGTGCCAGCAGCGTATCCCGATCCCGAAGGGACACTGAAGCTTTCTTT,CASSVSRSRRDTEAFF,16,.,.,TRBJ1-1,TRBV9
TGTGCCAGCAGTTACCCCAGACAGGGGGGGTCGACCTACGAGCAGTACTTC,CASSYPRQGGSTYEQYF,17,TRBD1,.,TRBJ2-7,TRBV6-2/TRBV6-3
TGTGCCAGCAGCGCTGCGGGGCCCGATAATTCACCCCTCCACTTT,CASSAAGPDNSPLHF,15,.,.,TRBJ1-6,TRBV7-9
TGCGCCAGCAGCTGGAGGTCTAACTATGGCTACACCTTC,CASSWRSNYGYTF,13,.,.,TRBJ1-2,TRBV5-1
TGTGCCAGCAGCTCCCGGGGAGGACGAGATACGCAGTATTTT,CASSSRGGRDTQYF,14,.,once,TRBJ2-3,TRBV5-6
TGTGCCAGCAGCTTAGCCCGGACAGGGTTTATTTTTGGTGGCTACACCTTC,CASSLARTGFIFGGYTF,17,TRBD1,.,TRBJ1-2,TRBV7-8
TGTGCCAGCAGTTTCACCCCACCAGGCTCAACTAATGAAAAACTGTTTTTT,CASSFTPPGSTNEKLFF,17,.,.,TRBJ1-4,TRBV27
TGTGCCAGCAGTGAGCAGCGGTCCTTCAAAAACATTCAGTACTTC,CASSEQRSFKNIQYF,15,.,.,TRBJ2-4,TRBV6-1
TGCGCCAGCAGCCACCGTTTACAGGAGCCCTACAATGAGCAGTTCTTC,CASSHRLQEPYNEQFF,16,.,.,TRBJ2-1,TRBV4-1
TGTGCCAGCAGCTTGGGCAGGGGGGATACGCAGTATTTT,CASSLGRGDTQYF,13,TRBD1,.,TRBJ2-3,TRBV7-9
TGTGCCAGCAGCCTACTGGGGGGCATCATGAACACTGAAGCTTTCTTT,CASSLLGGIMNTEAFF,16,.,.,TRBJ1-1,TRBV7-2
TGTGCCAGCACCGACGGGGGCTACACCTTC,CASTDGGYTF,10,.,.,TRBJ1-2,TRBV2
TGTGCCAGCGCCTCCCCTTTCTACGAGCAGTACTTC,CASASPFYEQYF,12,.,.,TRBJ2-7,TRBV5-8
TGTGCCAGCAGTCGTGATATTTCGGCCGGGGAGCTGTTTTTT,CASSRDISAGELFF,14,.,.,TRBJ2-2,TRBV6-5
TGTGCCAGCAGTTCCTACCGGACAGGGTACTACGAGCAGTACTTC,CASSSYRTGYYEQYF,15,TRBD1,.,TRBJ2-7,TRBV6-2/TRBV6-3
TGTGCCAGCACTAGGCAGGGCGGGACTGAAGCTTTCTTT,CASTRQGGTEAFF,13,.,.,TRBJ1-1,TRBV27
TGTGCCAGCAGTGAAGTTCACGCAGGCCGAGAGACCCAGTACTTC,CASSEVHAGRETQYF,15,.,.,TRBJ2-5,TRBV6-1
TGTGCCAGCACCGTGACAGGGGAGAAACTGTTTTTT,CASTVTGEKLFF,12,TRBD1,.,TRBJ1-4,TRBV12-3/TRBV12-4
TGTGCCAGCAGTTTGACAGAGAGTCTTAACTATGGCTACACCTTC,CASSLTESLNYGYTF,15,.,.,TRBJ1-2,TRBV27
TGTGCCAGCAGCCAGGACAGGGGGACTGAAAAACTGTTTTTT,CASSQDRGTEKLFF,14,TRBD1,.,TRBJ1-4,TRBV5-5
TGTGCCAGCAGTCGCAGGATCAAAGATACGCAGTATTTT,CASSRRIKDTQYF,13,.,.,TRBJ2-3,TRBV6-2/TRBV6-3
TGCGCCAGCAGCTTGGTTTACCGGGATAGGAATGGCTACACCTTC,CASSLVYRDRNGYTF,15,.,.,TRBJ1-2,TRBV5-1
TGTGCCAGCTCCCGGGAAACACCAGGGCAGGGTAATGAAAAACTGTTTTTT,CASSRETPGQGNEKLFF,17,.,.,TRBJ1-4,TRBV18
TGCGCCACTCGAGTCCCTCGGGGGACCGGGGAGCTGTTTTTT,CATRVPRGTGELFF,14,.,.,TRBJ2-2,TRBV5-1
TGTGCCAGTAGACAGGGGGCGGGCAATGAGCAGTTCTTC,CASRQGAGNEQFF,13,TRBD1,.,TRBJ2-1,TRBV6-5
TGTGCCAGCAGCCAAAGTAGCGGGGGGATGGATACGCAGTATTTT,CASSQSSGGMDTQYF,15,TRBD2,once,TRBJ2-3,TRBV14